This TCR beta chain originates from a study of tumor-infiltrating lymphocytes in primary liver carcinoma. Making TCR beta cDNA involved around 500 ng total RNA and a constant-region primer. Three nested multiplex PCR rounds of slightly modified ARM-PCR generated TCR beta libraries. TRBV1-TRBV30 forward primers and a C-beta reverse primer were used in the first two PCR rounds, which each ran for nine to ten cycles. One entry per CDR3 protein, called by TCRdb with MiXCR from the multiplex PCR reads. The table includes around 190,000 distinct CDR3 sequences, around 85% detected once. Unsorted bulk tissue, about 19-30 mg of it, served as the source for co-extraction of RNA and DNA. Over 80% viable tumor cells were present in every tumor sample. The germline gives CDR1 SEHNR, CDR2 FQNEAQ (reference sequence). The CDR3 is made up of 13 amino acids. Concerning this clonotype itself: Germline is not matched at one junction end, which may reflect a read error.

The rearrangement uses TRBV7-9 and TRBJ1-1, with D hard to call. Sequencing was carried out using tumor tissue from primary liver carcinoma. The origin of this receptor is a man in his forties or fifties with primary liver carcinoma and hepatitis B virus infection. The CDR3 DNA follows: TGTGCCAGGAGCTTGTGGGTTGAAACTGAAGCTCTCTTT. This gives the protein CARSLWVETEALF.